The 23 T cell receptor beta chains below come from one sample, sequenced in a study of control samples from healthy donors and cancer patients (dated by TCRdb to about 2020). The receptor library was made with the immunoSEQ multiplex PCR assay. In its TCRdb copy, this immuneACCESS table keeps in-frame sequences only and misses some clones. Where compared with another copy, unresolved V genes explain less than half of these, and the others have no known cause. Across this sample there are fewer than 500,000 clones, with over 75% seen only once. Of the sample, roughly 6.4% falls within the top ten clones. Sequencing was performed on PBMCs. These receptors came from a middle-aged man with head and neck cancer.

The DNA for the CDR3 is TGTGCCAGCAGCTTTCCGGGACAAGGGAACGAGCAGTACTTC. It codes for CASSFPGQGNEQYF. This sequence joins TRBV7-9 and TRBJ2-7, with D perhaps TRBD1 (6 bases). V gave up 3 bases and J gave up 5 bases, with 14 bases separating them. This CDR3 contains 14 residues. Germline CDR1 reads SEHNR; CDR2 reads FQNEAQ (reference sequence).

V is TRBV6-5 and J is TRBJ2-3; D is possibly TRBD1 (5 bases). V lost 6 bases and J 0 bases, leaving 7 bases between the germline ends. This CDR3 region has 13 residues. CDR1 and CDR2 from the germline V gene are MNHEY and SVGAGI. CDR3 sequence (DNA): TGTGCCAGCAGCCCAGGGAGCACAGATACGCAGTATTTT. It encodes CASSPGSTDTQYF.

The table lists this clone with a few counts. At one of its ends the junction is not consistent with the germline gene, which may arise from a read error. The rearrangement uses TRBV7-7 and TRBJ1-4; D is unclear. Germline CDR1 and CDR2: SSHAT and FNYEAQ (reference sequence). The CDR3 length is 13 residues. The CDR3, as DNA: TGTGCTAGCAGCAGAGCAACTAATGAAAAACTGTTTTTT. Its protein product is CASSRATNEKLFF.

With regard to this clone: This sample also contains other DNA sequences that code for the same CDR3. CDR3 amino acids: CAWSSGGSGEKLFF. Here the CDR3 DNA reads TGTGCCTGGAGTTCCGGGGGGAGCGGTGAAAAACTGTTTTTT. The V and J genes are TRBV30 and TRBJ1-4; possible D gene TRBD1, 5 bases. The CDR3 extends over 14 amino acids. Germline V lookup: CDR1 GTSNPN, CDR2 SVGIG (reference sequence). Between the trimmed V and J ends, which lost 2 bases and 7 bases, there was a span of 14 bases.

The rearrangement joins TRBV30 to TRBJ2-3; unclear D gene. This CDR3 is 12 amino acids long. The germline V gene encodes CDR1 GTSNPN and CDR2 SVGIG (reference sequence). V was trimmed by 2 bases and J by 5 bases, leaving 8 bases between them. CDR3 coding DNA: TGTGCCTGGAGTTTGCGGCTAGATACGCAGTATTTT. Protein: CAWSLRLDTQYF.

The V gene is TRBV9, the J gene TRBJ1-1; perhaps TRBD1 as D (6 bases). CDR3 length: 13 residues. The germline V and J ends were trimmed by 1 base and 5 bases, with 9 bases remaining between them. Germline loops: CDR1 SGDLS, CDR2 YYNGEE. CDR3 coding DNA: TGTGCCAGCAGCGTAAAAGGGGGAACTGAAGCTTTCTTT. Translating it yields CASSVKGGTEAFF. The complete variable domain, with remaining parts taken from reference TRBV9 and TRBJ1-1, reads DSGVTQTPKHLITATGQRVTLRCSPRSGDLSVYWYQQSLDQGLQFLIQYYNGEERAKGNILERFSAQQFPDLHSELNLSSLELGDSALYFCASSVKGGTEAFFGQGTRLTVV.

The chain is built from TRBV25-1 and TRBJ2-1; no clear D. The V gene's germline CDR1 is MGHDK and CDR2 SYGVNS. CDR3 length equals 15 residues. Trimming cost V 1 base and J 5 bases, with 12 bases left between them. In DNA form, the CDR3 reads TGTGCCAGCAGTGAATGGAAAAACGGTAACAATGAGCAGTTCTTC. It codes for CASSEWKNGNNEQFF.

The chain carries TRBV28 and TRBJ1-1; TRBD1 agrees at 8 bases. V lost 6 bases, J lost 9 bases, and 6 bases stayed unmatched. Germline CDR1 MDHEN, CDR2 SYDVKM. The CDR3 is made up of 12 amino acids. The CDR3 sequence: CASSPGRGQAFF. Written as DNA, the CDR3 is TGTGCCAGCAGCCCGGGCAGGGGGCAAGCTTTCTTT.

Of note for this clone: The same CDR3 arises from other DNA sequences in this sample as well. The V gene is TRBV3-1 (or the pseudogene TRBV3-2), the J gene TRBJ1-2, with 9 bases that match TRBD1. The length of the CDR3 is 14 residues. Germline trimming cut 1 base from V and 5 bases from J; bases unmatched to any gene: 2. Germline CDR1 is LGHDT and CDR2 is YNNKEL (reference sequence). Here the CDR3 DNA reads TGTGCCAGCAGCCAAGTCGGGACAGGGTATGGCTACACCTTC. The encoded protein is CASSQVGTGYGYTF.

The genes are TRBV9 and TRBJ1-1; D might be TRBD1 (5 bases). CDR1 and CDR2 (germline): SGDLS, YYNGEE. CDR3 size: 13 residues. The V gene lost 3 bases and the J gene lost 1 base, with 7 bases spanning the gap. The CDR3 DNA follows: TGTGCCAGCAGCGAGACAGCGAACACTGAAGCTTTCTTT. It is translated as CASSETANTEAFF. The full variable domain, its missing parts supplied by reference TRBV9 and TRBJ1-1, is DSGVTQTPKHLITATGQRVTLRCSPRSGDLSVYWYQQSLDQGLQFLIQYYNGEERAKGNILERFSAQQFPDLHSELNLSSLELGDSALYFCASSETANTEAFFGQGTRLTVV.

The CDR3 sequence: CASSLAGGPNEQFF. Here the CDR3 DNA reads TGCGCCAGCAGTCTAGCGGGGGGGCCCAATGAGCAGTTCTTC. The chain recombines TRBV5-1 with TRBJ2-1, with 12 bases fitting TRBD2. Trimming at V came to 5 bases and at J to 6 bases, leaving 3 bases not matched to a gene. Germline V gene sequence: CDR1 SGHRS, CDR2 YFSETQ. The CDR3 has 14 amino acids.

The CDR3 sequence is CASLSGRLFF. The CDR3 region has the DNA TGTGCCAGCCTAAGCGGGAGACTGTTCTTC. The gene calls are TRBV19 and TRBJ2-1, with TRBD2 identical over 8 bases. The CDR3 length is 10 residues. Germline values: CDR1 LNHDA, CDR2 SQIVND (reference sequence). Trimming cost V 9 bases and J 15 bases; bases outside gene matches: 7.

The chain couples TRBV6-5 to TRBJ1-1; D call uncertain. CDR1 MNHEY and CDR2 SVGAGI come from the germline V gene. V was clipped by 7 bases and J by 1 base, with 10 bases between them. This CDR3 comprises 13 residues. CDR3 amino acids: CASILTANTEAFF. CDR3 sequence (DNA): TGTGCCAGCATTCTGACTGCGAACACTGAAGCTTTCTTT.

In this sample, this clone turned up once. V gene TRBV5-1 combines with J gene TRBJ1-2; 7 nucleotides match TRBD1. The V gene's germline CDR1 is SGHRS and CDR2 YFSETQ. V lost 1 base, J lost 2 bases, and 5 bases stayed unmatched. The CDR3 loop spans 15 amino acids. This CDR3 reads CASSLTGGQNYGYTF. As DNA, the CDR3 is TGCGCCAGCAGCTTGACGGGGGGACAGAACTATGGCTACACCTTC. Supplemented by reference TRBV5-1 and TRBJ1-2, the full variable domain reads KAGVTQTPRYLIKTRGQQVTLSCSPISGHRSVSWYQQTPGQGLQFLFEYFSETQRNKGNFPGRFSGRQFSNSRSEMNVSTLELGDSALYLCASSLTGGQNYGYTFGSGTRLTVV.

This chain connects TRBV30 to TRBJ2-7; D is possibly TRBD1 (5 bases). The CDR3 length is 13 residues. Germline V gene sequence: CDR1 GTSNPN, CDR2 SVGIG (reference sequence). V lost 1 base and J lost 1, with 8 bases in between. The CDR3, as DNA: TGTGCCTGGAGTGCCGACAGATCCTACGAGCAGTACTTC. Amino acids: CAWSADRSYEQYF.

V usage is TRBV3-1 (or the pseudogene TRBV3-2) and J usage is TRBJ1-5; 8 bases agree with TRBD1. The CDR3 runs to 14 residues. Trimming took 4 bases from V and 5 from J; bases not matched to a gene: 4. Germline values: CDR1 LGHDT, CDR2 YNNKEL (reference sequence). The DNA of the CDR3 is TGTGCCAGCAGCCGTGGACAGGGACATCAGCCCCAGCATTTT. Translation gives CASSRGQGHQPQHF.

This clone was counted only a few times. The rearrangement links TRBV28 to TRBJ2-7, with 11 nucleotides matching TRBD1. This CDR3 has 14 residues. Germline CDR1 is MDHEN and CDR2 is SYDVKM. The V segment lost 6 bases and the J segment 4 bases; nucleotides outside the gene matches: 5. CDR3 DNA: TGTGCCAGCAGAAGTGGGACAGGGGGTTACGAGCAGTACTTC. This sequence encodes CASRSGTGGYEQYF.

Here the CDR3 DNA reads TGCGCCAGCACAGACATTGTGAACACTGAAGCTTTCTTT. It translates to CASTDIVNTEAFF. The chain employs TRBV5-1 and TRBJ1-1; no clear D. Germline lookup yields CDR1 SGHRS and CDR2 YFSETQ. The CDR3 loop spans 13 amino acids. The germline V and J ends were trimmed by 6 bases and 0 bases, with 9 bases remaining between them.

The chain carries TRBV5-4 and TRBJ2-6; TRBD2 might be the D (5 bases). Germline V CDR1 and CDR2: SGHNT, YYREEE (reference sequence). The ends were cut back, 0 bases at V and 2 bases at J, with 6 bases in the middle. The CDR3 consists of 15 residues. The CDR3 is CASSLGGPGANVLTF. CDR3 DNA: TGTGCCAGCAGCTTGGGAGGGCCTGGGGCCAACGTCCTGACTTTC. The entire variable domain, with the rest obtained from reference TRBV5-4 and TRBJ2-6, is as follows: ETGVTQSPTHLIKTRGQQVTLRCSSQSGHNTVSWYQQALGQGPQFIFQYYREEENGRGNFPPRFSGLQFPNYSSELNVNALELDDSALYLCASSLGGPGANVLTFGAGSRLTVL.

The V gene is TRBV7-2, the J gene TRBJ2-1, with D possibly TRBD2 on 5 matching bases. This CDR3 spans 14 amino acids. The V gene's germline CDR1 is SGHTA and CDR2 FQGNSA. Trimming left V 10 bases short and J 4 bases short, with 17 bases between. CDR3 coding DNA: TGTGCCACCTTGGACTCAATATCTTACAATGAGCAGTTCTTC. This translates into CATLDSISYNEQFF.

J is TRBJ1-1 and V is TRBV10-1, with D perhaps TRBD1 (5 bases). V was clipped by 0 bases and J by 1 base, with 9 bases between them. The length of the CDR3 is 15 residues. Germline CDR1 and CDR2: WNHNN and SYGVQD (reference sequence). Here the CDR3 reads CASSESRQGNTEAFF. The CDR3, as DNA: TGCGCCAGCAGTGAGTCGAGGCAGGGGAACACTGAAGCTTTCTTT.

The V gene is TRBV6-5, the J gene TRBJ2-5; D is possibly TRBD1 (7 bases). Trimming removed 8 bases from V and 5 bases from J, with 12 bases in between. CDR3 length equals 12 residues. CDR1 and CDR2 (germline): MNHEY, SVGAGI. The CDR3 DNA reads TGTGCCAGCCGGAGGGGGCGGGAGACCCAGTACTTC. Amino acids: CASRRGRETQYF.

The chain uses TRBV2 and TRBJ2-2; D gene ambiguous. V was trimmed by 0 bases and J by 0 bases, leaving 5 bases between them. This CDR3 is built from 15 residues. From germline, CDR1 is SNHLY and CDR2 FYNNEI. CDR3: CASSEATANTGELFF. The DNA for the CDR3 is TGTGCCAGCAGTGAAGCTACCGCGAACACCGGGGAGCTGTTTTTT.